The clone carrying this T cell receptor (beta chain) was counted at least ten times. Trimming stripped 7 bases from V and 1 base from J, with 13 bases between. Germline assignment: CDR1 SQVTM and CDR2 ANQGSEA. CDR3 length equals 13 residues. The data were taken from a study of T-cell reconstitution after alpha-beta-depleted transplantation in children. During its preparation, the TCRbeta library received unique molecular identifiers. A single record per CDR3 protein comes from TCRdb applying MiXCR to the PCR reads. Seen here are about 640,000 distinct CDR3 sequences, around 17% observed once, and the top ten hold 0.9% to 1.2%.

The chain uses TRBV29-1 and TRBJ1-1; D is undetermined. The sequence came from a human donor who donated a stem cell graft to a child with acute myeloid leukemia. Specimen: PBMCs from the stem cell graft donor, collected from the stem cell graft. For the CDR3, the DNA is TGCAGCGCCTACACCGGGCCGAACACTGAAGCTTTCTTT. Encoded protein: CSAYTGPNTEAFF. Full variable domain (missing parts from reference TRBV29-1 and TRBJ1-1): SAVISQKPSRDICQRGTSLTIQCQVDSQVTMMFWYRQQPGQSLTLIATANQGSEATYESGFVIDKFPISRPNLTFSTLTVSNMSPEDSSIYLCSAYTGPNTEAFFGQGTRLTVV.